Sequencing of this T cell receptor (beta chain) was carried out in a study of metastatic and nonmetastatic thyroid tumors. TCRdb reassembled clones from the PCR reads with MiXCR. The sample lists tens of thousands of clones, 20% occurring once. Every patient underwent thyroid surgery untreated. Details on this clone: Germline is not matched at one junction end, which may reflect a read error.

CDR1 is DFQATT, CDR2 SNEGSKA, per germline (reference sequence). The CDR3 runs 10 residues. This clonotype was obtained from a female donor with papillary thyroid cancer or a benign thyroid nodule (not recorded which). Some clones in this sample may be carry-over from other donors' samples. The sample consisted of adjacent normal tissue. This chain connects TRBV20-1 to TRBJ1-1, with a weak D call TRBD1 (5 bases). This CDR3 reads CSTGTSESFF. As DNA, the CDR3 is TGCAGTACTGGGACCTCTGAATCTTTCTTC.